The 16 T cell receptor beta chains given below trace back to one sample, sequenced in a study of blood T cell repertoires in COVID-19. This table comes from immunoSEQ multiplex PCR, and its TCRdb copy is limited to in-frame clones, with some not included. Of roughly 57,000 clones in the sample, 90% were seen once. Sequencing used peripheral blood. The receptors were sampled from a human donor in a cohort sampled during active COVID-19.

V gene TRBV6-5 combines with J gene TRBJ1-2; 8 bases match TRBD1. V shed 8 bases, J shed 7 bases, and the junction held 6 bases outside the gene matches. The CDR3 covers 12 residues. Germline-derived CDR1 and CDR2 are MNHEY and SVGAGI. The CDR3 loop is CASPGQGAGYTF. The CDR3 region has the DNA TGTGCCAGCCCTGGACAGGGCGCTGGCTACACCTTC.

The gene calls are TRBV7-9 and TRBJ1-1; the match to TRBD1 covers 9 bases. J lost 5 bases, V lost 6 bases, and 4 bases had no gene match. Germline V gene sequence: CDR1 SEHNR, CDR2 FQNEAQ (reference sequence). The CDR3 sequence is 13 residues long. CDR3 residues: CASRQGQGTEAFF. CDR3 nucleotides: TGTGCCAGCAGACAGGGACAGGGAACTGAAGCTTTCTTT.

This clone was seen a handful of times. The V and J genes are TRBV9 and TRBJ2-5, with 15 bases matching TRBD2. There are 16 residues in the CDR3. Trimming removed 4 bases from V and 7 bases from J; junction bases left unmatched: 8. CDR1 is SGDLS, CDR2 YYNGEE, per germline. This CDR3 reads CASSPRTSGGAVTQYF. The CDR3, as DNA: TGTGCCAGCAGCCCCCGGACTAGCGGGGGGGCAGTGACCCAGTACTTC.

The chain carries TRBV6-1 and TRBJ2-7, with TRBD1 identical over 12 bases. CDR3 length equals 17 residues. V lost 0 bases and J lost 5; bases outside the gene matches: 8. From germline, CDR1 is MNHNS and CDR2 SASEGT. This chain's CDR3 is CASSEARPGQGANEQYF. In DNA form, the CDR3 reads TGTGCCAGCAGTGAAGCGCGCCCGGGACAGGGGGCTAACGAGCAGTACTTC.

The rearrangement links TRBV12-3 or TRBV12-4 to TRBJ2-7, with D possibly TRBD2 on 5 matching bases. The V gene lost 7 bases and the J gene lost 7 bases, with 14 bases spanning the gap. The CDR3 is made up of 12 amino acids. The CDR3 here is CASKKQRSEQYF. In DNA, the CDR3 is TGTGCCAGCAAAAAACAGCGGTCGGAGCAGTACTTC.

The DNA of the CDR3 is TGTGCCAGTAGTATCGGTGGACGCTCTGCCGGGGAATTCCACTTT. Its protein is CASSIGGRSAGEFHF. The chain employs TRBV19 and TRBJ1-6; D gene uncertain. V was pared by 3 bases and J by 17 bases, with 23 bases between. CDR3 size: 15 residues. The germline CDR1 and CDR2 sequences are LNHDA and SQIVND (reference sequence). The full variable domain, in which reference TRBV19 and TRBJ1-6 provide the parts outside the CDR3, is DGGITQSPKYLFRKEGQNVTLSCEQNLNHDAMYWYRQDPGQGLRLIYYSQIVNDFQKGDIAEGYSVSREKKESFPLTVTSAQKNPTAFYLCASSIGGRSAGEFHFGNGTRLTVT.

This rearrangement joins TRBV19 to TRBJ1-1; D ambiguous. The V gene lost 10 bases and the J gene lost 6 bases, with 18 bases spanning the gap. From germline, CDR1 is LNHDA and CDR2 SQIVND (reference sequence). This CDR3 is built from 13 residues. For the CDR3, the DNA is TGTGCCACCCAACCGGTCGGGATCCCTGAAGCTTTCTTT. Encoded protein: CATQPVGIPEAFF.

The chain links TRBV19 to TRBJ2-2; no firm D call. V shed 3 bases and J shed 6 bases, with 5 bases lying between them. Germline values: CDR1 LNHDA, CDR2 SQIVND (reference sequence). The CDR3 is made up of 12 amino acids. CDR3 protein: CASSMAAGELFF. CDR3 nucleotides: TGTGCCAGTAGTATGGCGGCCGGGGAGCTGTTTTTT.

J is TRBJ1-1 and V is TRBV6-5; 9 nucleotides match TRBD1. The CDR3 length is 13 residues. V was clipped by 7 bases and J by 5 bases; unmatched bases: 5. Germline-derived CDR1 and CDR2 are MNHEY and SVGAGI. Here the CDR3 reads CASTDRGLTEAFF. The DNA for the CDR3 is TGTGCCAGCACGGACAGGGGATTAACTGAAGCTTTCTTT.

This clone turned up a few times. The rearrangement uses TRBV2 and TRBJ2-7; unclear D gene. V was pared by 6 bases and J by 0 bases, with 15 bases between. Looked up from germline, CDR1 is SNHLY and CDR2 is FYNNEI. The CDR3 has 15 amino acids. CDR3 sequence (DNA): TGTGCCAGCAGCCCCTCGGCCCTAGTCTCCTACGAGCAGTACTTC. Its translation: CASSPSALVSYEQYF. Combining the CDR3 with reference TRBV2 and TRBJ2-7 gives the whole variable domain EPEVTQTPSHQVTQMGQEVILRCVPISNHLYFYWYRQILGQKVEFLVSFYNNEISEKSEIFDDQFSVERPDGSNFTLKIRSTKLEDSAMYFCASSPSALVSYEQYFGPGTRLTVT.

The V and J genes are TRBV4-3 and TRBJ2-3, with unresolved D. There are 13 residues in the CDR3. Between the trimmed V and J ends, which lost 1 base and 2 bases, there was a span of 4 bases. CDR1 is LGHNA and CDR2 is YSLEER in the germline V gene. Here the CDR3 reads CASSQVHTDTQYF. Written as DNA, the CDR3 is TGCGCCAGCAGCCAAGTCCACACAGATACGCAGTATTTT.

The V gene is TRBV7-2, the J gene TRBJ2-1; 7 bases are shared with TRBD2. The length of the CDR3 is 14 residues. J gave up 6 bases and V 2 bases, and 4 bases lay outside the gene matches. The germline gives CDR1 SGHTA, CDR2 FQGNSA. CDR3 bases: TGTGCCAGCAGCTTAACTAGCGTTTCCAATGAGCAGTTCTTC. Encoded protein: CASSLTSVSNEQFF.

The chain couples TRBV19 to TRBJ2-5; 7 bases fit TRBD2. Germline V gene data show CDR1 as LNHDA and CDR2 as SQIVND (reference sequence). This CDR3 comprises 13 residues. V was pared by 5 bases and J by 4 bases, with 4 bases of the junction left unmatched. CDR3 residues: CASSSPGGETQYF. CDR3 coding DNA: TGTGCCAGTAGTTCTCCGGGGGGAGAGACCCAGTACTTC.

The chain has TRBV30 and TRBJ2-7; possibly TRBD2 for D (5 bases). Trimming shortened V by 3 bases and J by 0 bases, and 9 bases separated the two germline ends. Germline assignment: CDR1 GTSNPN and CDR2 SVGIG (reference sequence). The CDR3 is 13 residues long. The CDR3, as DNA: TGTGCCTGGAGCGGGATCAGCTCCTACGAGCAGTACTTC. Protein: CAWSGISSYEQYF.

The J gene is TRBJ1-3, the V gene TRBV5-1; 10 nucleotides match TRBD1. The CDR3 covers 14 residues. CDR1 is SGHRS and CDR2 is YFSETQ in the germline V gene. After removal of 9 bases from V and 5 bases from J, the junction contained 8 bases not matched to a gene. The CDR3: CATGTGEERNTIYF. CDR3 coding DNA: TGCGCCACCGGGACAGGGGAGGAGAGAAACACCATATATTTT. The full variable domain, rest sourced from reference TRBV5-1 and TRBJ1-3, is KAGVTQTPRYLIKTRGQQVTLSCSPISGHRSVSWYQQTPGQGLQFLFEYFSETQRNKGNFPGRFSGRQFSNSRSEMNVSTLELGDSALYLCATGTGEERNTIYFGEGSWLTVV.

This chain links TRBV2 with TRBJ1-1; D not resolved. CDR1 is SNHLY, CDR2 FYNNEI, per germline. This CDR3 contains 18 residues. Trimming removed 3 bases from V and 4 bases from J, with 24 bases in between. The DNA of the CDR3 is TGTGCCAGCAGTGAGATAGGGTGGGCAGCGGGCTTGACCACTGAAGCTTTCTTT. It specifies CASSEIGWAAGLTTEAFF. Full variable domain (outside the CDR3, taken from reference TRBV2 and TRBJ1-1): EPEVTQTPSHQVTQMGQEVILRCVPISNHLYFYWYRQILGQKVEFLVSFYNNEISEKSEIFDDQFSVERPDGSNFTLKIRSTKLEDSAMYFCASSEIGWAAGLTTEAFFGQGTRLTVV.